Reported below is one T cell receptor (beta chain). How the authors handled the data: The assay estimated nucleated cells by amplifying reference gene primers. TCRdb's copy holds only in-frame clones and misses some; the assay was immunoSEQ multiplex PCR. V and J calls and clone size are copied from that table; D and trimming were computed from the DNA. The table shows over 450,000 clones, with roughly nine tenths occurring only once. The data belong to a study of blood T cell repertoires in COVID-19. Study details: Samples came from the United States, Italy and Spain, spanning acute and convalescent COVID-19. T cells, B-cell-depleted T cells, or PBMCs supplied cDNA or gDNA.

A Seattle source enrolled patients during active infection and followed them longitudinally. Sequenced input: peripheral blood. The sequence was collected from a woman aged 45-59 years with COVID-19, enrolled during active disease.

The chain's CDR3 is CATSTGTSVSYNEQFF. In nucleotides, the CDR3 is TGTGCCACCTCAACAGGAACGTCGGTGTCCTACAATGAGCAGTTCTTC. The chain employs TRBV25-1 and TRBJ2-1, with D perhaps matching TRBD1 (5 bases). CDR3 size: 16 residues. The V gene lost 10 bases and the J gene lost 1 base, with 20 bases spanning the gap. Germline V lookup: CDR1 MGHDK, CDR2 SYGVNS.